The 2 T cell receptor beta chains listed next were all sequenced from one sample in a study of T cell repertoires in cytomegalovirus infection (dated by TCRdb to about 2019). These reads were obtained on an Illumina HiSeq 1500. In TCRdb, the public reads were trimmed at Q25 with fastp and aligned with MiXCR, with productive beta chains retained. Rows with one shared CDR3 protein collapse into an entry with the most common genes and DNA. Across this sample there are about 450,000 distinct CDR3 sequences, with under 40% seen only once. The ten top clones hold around 15% of the sample. The source material was PBMCs. Receptors were obtained from a human donor in good health (CMV status not recorded). Some clones in this sample may be carry-over from other donors' samples.

A few counts support this clonotype. The rearrangement links TRBV25-1 to TRBJ2-7, with D hard to call. Germline values: CDR1 MGHDK, CDR2 SYGVNS. Between the trimmed V and J ends, which lost 3 bases and 4 bases, there was a span of 7 bases. The CDR3 loop spans 12 amino acids. The CDR3 loop reads CASSDSKYEQYF. In DNA, the CDR3 is TGTGCCAGCAGTGACAGCAAATACGAGCAGTACTTC.

V and J are TRBV20-1 and TRBJ2-5, with D perhaps matching TRBD1 (6 bases). The germline V and J ends were trimmed by 6 bases and 5 bases, with 13 bases remaining between them. CDR1 and CDR2 from the germline V gene are DFQATT and SNEGSKA (reference sequence). The CDR3 covers 12 residues. CDR3: CSANRDIETQYF. CDR3 in DNA: TGCAGTGCGAACCGGGACATCGAGACCCAGTACTTC.